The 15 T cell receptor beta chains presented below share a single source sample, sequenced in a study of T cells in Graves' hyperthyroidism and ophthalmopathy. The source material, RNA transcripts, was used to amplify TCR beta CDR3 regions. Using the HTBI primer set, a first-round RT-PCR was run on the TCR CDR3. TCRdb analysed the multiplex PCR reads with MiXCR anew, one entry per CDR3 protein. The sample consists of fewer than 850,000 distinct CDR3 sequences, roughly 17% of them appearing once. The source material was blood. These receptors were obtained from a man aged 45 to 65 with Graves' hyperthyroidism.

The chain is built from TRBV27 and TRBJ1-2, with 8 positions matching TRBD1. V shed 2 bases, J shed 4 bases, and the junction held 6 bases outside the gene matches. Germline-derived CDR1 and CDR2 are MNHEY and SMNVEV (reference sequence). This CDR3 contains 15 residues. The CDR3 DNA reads TGTGCCAGCAGTTTAATGACAGGGGCCCCCTATGGCTACACCTTC. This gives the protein CASSLMTGAPYGYTF.

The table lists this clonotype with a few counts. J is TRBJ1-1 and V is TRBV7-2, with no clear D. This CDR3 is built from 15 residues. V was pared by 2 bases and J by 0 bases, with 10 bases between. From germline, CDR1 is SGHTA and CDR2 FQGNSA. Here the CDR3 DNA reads TGTGCCAGCAGCTTATCTGGCAGTTTGAACACTGAAGCTTTCTTT. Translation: CASSLSGSLNTEAFF.

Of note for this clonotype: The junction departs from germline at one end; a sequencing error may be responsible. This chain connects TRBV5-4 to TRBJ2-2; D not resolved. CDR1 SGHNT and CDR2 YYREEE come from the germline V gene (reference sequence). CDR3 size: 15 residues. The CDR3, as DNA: TGTGCCGGCAGCTTGGGTGGATTAGGACCCGGGGAGCTGTTTTTT. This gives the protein CAGSLGGLGPGELFF.

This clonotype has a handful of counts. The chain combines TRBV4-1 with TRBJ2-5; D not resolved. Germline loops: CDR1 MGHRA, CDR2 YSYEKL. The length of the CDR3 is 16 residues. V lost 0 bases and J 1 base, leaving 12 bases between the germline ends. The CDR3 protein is CASSQDAGRRQETQYF. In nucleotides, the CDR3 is TGCGCCAGCAGCCAAGATGCTGGCAGGCGCCAAGAGACCCAGTACTTC.

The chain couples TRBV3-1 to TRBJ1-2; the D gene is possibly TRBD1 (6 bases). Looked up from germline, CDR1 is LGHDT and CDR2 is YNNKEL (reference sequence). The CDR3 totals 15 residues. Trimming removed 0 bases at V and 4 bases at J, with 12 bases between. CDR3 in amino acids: CASSQDTGTPYGYTF. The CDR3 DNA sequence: TGTGCCAGCAGCCAAGATACAGGGACACCCTATGGCTACACCTTC.

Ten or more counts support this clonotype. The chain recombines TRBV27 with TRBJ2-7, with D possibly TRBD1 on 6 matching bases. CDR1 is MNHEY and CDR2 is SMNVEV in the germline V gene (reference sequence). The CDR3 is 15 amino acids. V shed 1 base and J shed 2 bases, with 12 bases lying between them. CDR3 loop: CASSLFRDNPYEQYF. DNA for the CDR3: TGTGCCAGCAGTTTATTCCGGGACAACCCCTACGAGCAGTACTTC.

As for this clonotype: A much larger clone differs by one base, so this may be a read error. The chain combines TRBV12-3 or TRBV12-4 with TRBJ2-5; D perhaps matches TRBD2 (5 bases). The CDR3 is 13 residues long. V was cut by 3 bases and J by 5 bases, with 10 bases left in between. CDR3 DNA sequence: TGTGCCAGCAGTTTCTTTTGGGAGGAGACCCAGTACTTC. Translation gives CASSFFWEETQYF.

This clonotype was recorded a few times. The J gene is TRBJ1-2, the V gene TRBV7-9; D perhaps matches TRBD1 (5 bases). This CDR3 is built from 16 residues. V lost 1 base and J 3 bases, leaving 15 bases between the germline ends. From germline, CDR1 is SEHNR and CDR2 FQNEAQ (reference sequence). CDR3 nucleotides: TGTGCCAGCAGCTTAGAAGGACACGCCGTACACTATGGCTACACCTTC. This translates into CASSLEGHAVHYGYTF.

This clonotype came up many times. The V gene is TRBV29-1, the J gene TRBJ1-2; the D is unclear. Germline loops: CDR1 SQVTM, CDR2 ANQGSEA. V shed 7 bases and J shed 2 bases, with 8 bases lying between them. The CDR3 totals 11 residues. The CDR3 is CSGDSNYGYTF. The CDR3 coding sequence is TGCAGCGGGGATAGCAACTATGGCTACACCTTC.

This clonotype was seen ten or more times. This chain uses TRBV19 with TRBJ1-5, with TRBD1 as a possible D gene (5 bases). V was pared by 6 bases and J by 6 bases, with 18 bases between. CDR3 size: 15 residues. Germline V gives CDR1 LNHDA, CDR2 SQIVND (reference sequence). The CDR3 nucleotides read TGTGCCAGTAGCAGACGGGACGGCTACTTTCAGCCCCAGCATTTT. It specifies CASSRRDGYFQPQHF.

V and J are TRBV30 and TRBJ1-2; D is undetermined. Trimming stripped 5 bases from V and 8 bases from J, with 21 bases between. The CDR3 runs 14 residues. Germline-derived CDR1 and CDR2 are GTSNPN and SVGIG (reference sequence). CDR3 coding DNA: TGTGCCTGGGGTTCTACCTCGGACCCGGGAGGCTACACCTTC. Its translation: CAWGSTSDPGGYTF.

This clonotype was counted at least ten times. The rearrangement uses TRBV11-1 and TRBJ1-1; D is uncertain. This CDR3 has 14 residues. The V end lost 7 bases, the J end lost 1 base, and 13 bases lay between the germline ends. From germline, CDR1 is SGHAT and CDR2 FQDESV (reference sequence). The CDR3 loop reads CASTRGRANTEAFF. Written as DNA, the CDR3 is TGTGCCAGCACCCGCGGCCGGGCGAACACTGAAGCTTTCTTT.

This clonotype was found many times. This CDR3 is CASSPGHLQETQYF. The CDR3 bases are TGTGCCAGCTCCCCGGGACACCTCCAAGAGACCCAGTACTTC. The chain has TRBV18 and TRBJ2-5; possibly TRBD1 for D (6 bases). This CDR3 is 14 amino acids long. Trimming pared 6 bases from V and 1 base from J, leaving 12 bases between. CDR1 is KGHSH, CDR2 LQKENI, per germline. Supplemented by reference TRBV18 and TRBJ2-5, the full variable domain reads NAGVMQNPRHLVRRRGQEARLRCSPMKGHSHVYWYRQLPEEGLKFMVYLQKENIIDESGMPKERFSAEFPKEGPSILRIQQVVRGDSAAYFCASSPGHLQETQYFGPGTRLLVL.

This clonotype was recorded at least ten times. The CDR3 spells CASTETQLGETQYF. Here the CDR3 DNA reads TGTGCCAGCACCGAGACACAACTTGGGGAGACCCAGTACTTC. The chain combines TRBV6-1 with TRBJ2-5; D not certain. V lost 7 bases to trimming and J lost 5 bases, with 17 bases between them. CDR3 length: 14 residues. CDR1 MNHNS and CDR2 SASEGT come from the germline V gene.

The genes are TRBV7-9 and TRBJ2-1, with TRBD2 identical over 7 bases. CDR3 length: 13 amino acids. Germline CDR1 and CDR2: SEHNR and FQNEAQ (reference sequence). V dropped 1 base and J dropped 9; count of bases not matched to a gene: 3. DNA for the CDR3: TGTGCCAGCAGCTTAGAACCTAGCGGTGAGCAGTTCTTC. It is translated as CASSLEPSGEQFF.